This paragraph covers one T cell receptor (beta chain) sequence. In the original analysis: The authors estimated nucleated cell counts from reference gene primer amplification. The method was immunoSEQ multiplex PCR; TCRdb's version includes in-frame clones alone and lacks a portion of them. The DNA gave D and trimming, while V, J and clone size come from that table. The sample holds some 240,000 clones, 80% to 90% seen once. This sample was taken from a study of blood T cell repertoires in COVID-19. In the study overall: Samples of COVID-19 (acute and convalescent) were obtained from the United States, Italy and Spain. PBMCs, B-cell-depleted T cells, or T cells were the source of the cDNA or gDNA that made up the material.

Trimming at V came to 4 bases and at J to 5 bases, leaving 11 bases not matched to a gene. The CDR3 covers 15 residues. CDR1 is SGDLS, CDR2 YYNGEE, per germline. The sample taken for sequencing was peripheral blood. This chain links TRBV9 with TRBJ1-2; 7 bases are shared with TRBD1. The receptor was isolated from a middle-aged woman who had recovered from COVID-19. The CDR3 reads CASSIARDRGYGYTF. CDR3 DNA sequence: TGTGCCAGCAGCATAGCCCGGGACAGAGGGTATGGCTACACCTTC.